This note documents a single T cell receptor (beta chain) sequence. Original processing notes: Amplification of reference gene primers was used by the study to estimate nucleated cell counts. Only in-frame clones appear in the TCRdb table, and some are missing; sequencing was by immunoSEQ multiplex PCR. V and J calls and clone size follow that table, whereas D and trimming were derived from the DNA. The profile shows some 150,000 clones, 83% of them singletons. This entry belongs to a study of blood T cell repertoires in COVID-19. Overall study context: Sources were T cells, B-cell-depleted T cells, or PBMCs; the material itself was cDNA or gDNA.

Participants came from under 30 US areas, aged roughly 18 to 89 years. The V end was cut by 0 bases, the J end by 6 bases, with 8 bases between. The germline CDR1 and CDR2 sequences are GTSNPN and SVGIG (reference sequence). This CDR3 contains 12 residues. The sequence was collected from a woman aged 45 to 65 in a cohort exposed to, infected with or recovered from COVID-19 (not recorded which). This chain joins TRBV30 and TRBJ1-2; D is unresolved. The material sequenced was PBMCs or T cells enriched from blood (not recorded which). The CDR3 loop reads CAWSVQADGYTF. Here the CDR3 DNA reads TGTGCCTGGAGTGTACAAGCGGATGGCTACACCTTC.